One and the same sample provided the 17 T cell receptor beta chains below, sequenced in a study of shared clonotypes between healthy human individuals. The assay was immunoSEQ multiplex PCR, and TCRdb's table has in-frame clones only and misses some. The table includes approximately 710,000 clones, roughly 88% detected once. Specimen: memory CD8+ T cells from PBMCs. Subset in this sample: CD45RO+ cells pooled with CCR7-negative TemRA cells. Every receptor here comes from a man between 18 and 29 years old in good health. Some clones in this sample may be carry-over from other donors' samples.

This chain connects TRBV10-2 to TRBJ2-3; a possible D gene is TRBD2 (6 bases). The germline CDR1 and CDR2 sequences are WSHSY and SAAADI. Trimming took 1 base from V and 5 from J, leaving 13 bases between them. The CDR3 sequence is 15 residues long. The CDR3 is CASSEWTGDQDTQYF. The CDR3 nucleotides read TGCGCCAGCAGTGAGTGGACGGGAGATCAAGATACGCAGTATTTT.

The chain carries TRBV28 and TRBJ2-5, with TRBD2 as a possible D gene (6 bases). The CDR3 is 14 amino acids. V was trimmed by 6 bases and J by 4 bases, leaving 15 bases between them. Per the germline V gene, CDR1 is MDHEN and CDR2 is SYDVKM. The CDR3 DNA is TGTGCCAGCAGGGTCGGGACGGAGGGAGAGACCCAGTACTTC. It translates to CASRVGTEGETQYF.

This clone was recorded once. The chain is built from TRBV9 and TRBJ2-1; 14 bases map to TRBD2. CDR3 length: 16 residues. Germline assignment: CDR1 SGDLS and CDR2 YYNGEE. With 4 bases clipped from V and 7 bases from J, the junction kept 7 bases outside the gene matches. This chain's CDR3 is CASSSIGTSGSNEQFF. For the CDR3, the DNA is TGTGCCAGCAGCTCTATAGGGACTAGCGGGAGTAATGAGCAGTTCTTC.

This chain joins TRBV29-1 and TRBJ2-7, with TRBD2 matching 13 bases. Germline CDR1 SQVTM, CDR2 ANQGSEA. The CDR3 has 17 residues. V lost 0 bases and J lost 2; bases outside the gene matches: 7. The CDR3 coding sequence is TGCAGCGTTGAAGAGTGGACTAGCGGGAGTGTTCCCTACGAGCAGTACTTC. It codes for CSVEEWTSGSVPYEQYF.

This chain's CDR3 is CASSLVDRGTDTQYF. The CDR3 coding sequence is TGTGCCAGCAGCTTAGTAGACAGGGGGACAGATACGCAGTATTTT. The V and J genes are TRBV7-2 and TRBJ2-3; TRBD1 matches at 9 bases. The J segment lost 3 bases and the V segment lost 1 base, leaving 2 bases of the junction unmatched. In germline, CDR1 is SGHTA, CDR2 FQGNSA. The CDR3 runs to 15 residues.

The rearrangement links TRBV27 to TRBJ1-1; D is possibly TRBD1 (5 bases). This CDR3 region has 13 residues. Germline V gives CDR1 MNHEY, CDR2 SMNVEV (reference sequence). Between the trimmed V and J ends, which lost 5 bases and 3 bases, there was a span of 10 bases. CDR3 bases: TGTGCCAGCAGTCCGACAGAGGACACTGAAGCTTTCTTT. Protein: CASSPTEDTEAFF.

The chain employs TRBV15 and TRBJ1-4; D possibly corresponds to TRBD1 (6 bases). The CDR3 contains 17 residues. Trimming removed 3 bases from V and 0 bases from J, with 14 bases in between. Germline lookup yields CDR1 LNHNV and CDR2 YYDKDF (reference sequence). CDR3 nucleotides: TGTGCCACCAGCAGTTACTTACAGGGCACAACTAATGAAAAACTGTTTTTT. It encodes CATSSYLQGTTNEKLFF.

A single count supports this clone. This chain uses TRBV19 with TRBJ2-7, with D possibly TRBD2 on 5 matching bases. This CDR3 is built from 11 residues. The germline gives CDR1 LNHDA, CDR2 SQIVND (reference sequence). Trimming pared 6 bases from V and 5 bases from J, leaving 8 bases between. CDR3 in amino acids: CASRGENEQYF. CDR3 in DNA: TGTGCCAGTAGGGGAGAGAACGAGCAGTACTTC.

This chain joins TRBV7-2 and TRBJ2-7; 16 bases match TRBD2. This CDR3 is 18 amino acids long. V dropped 5 bases and J dropped 4; count of bases not matched to a gene: 11. CDR1 is SGHTA and CDR2 is FQGNSA in the germline V gene. The CDR3 loop reads CASSLGTSGRAVIYEQYF. CDR3 bases: TGTGCCAGCAGCCTGGGGACTAGCGGGAGGGCCGTAATTTACGAGCAGTACTTC. Full variable domain (rest looked up from reference TRBV7-2 and TRBJ2-7): GAGVSQSPSNKVTEKGKDVELRCDPISGHTALYWYRQSLGQGLEFLIYFQGNSAPDKSGLPSDRFSAERTGGSVSTLTIQRTQQEDSAVYLCASSLGTSGRAVIYEQYFGPGTRLTVT.

The rearrangement uses TRBV4-3 and TRBJ2-7, with 7 bases fitting TRBD1. This CDR3 spans 16 amino acids. With 0 bases clipped from V and 2 bases from J, the junction kept 7 bases outside the gene matches. Looked up from germline, CDR1 is LGHNA and CDR2 is YSLEER. CDR3 in DNA: TGCGCCAGCAGCCAAGACACGACAGGGTGGACCTACGAGCAGTACTTC. Its translation: CASSQDTTGWTYEQYF.

The V call is TRBV6-5, the J call TRBJ2-7; either TRBD1 or TRBD2 may fit D (5 bases each). The V end lost 6 bases, the J end lost 4 bases, and 19 bases lay between the germline ends. The V gene's germline CDR1 is MNHEY and CDR2 SVGAGI. The CDR3 spans 15 residues. CDR3 residues: CASRPGPQTSYEQYF. The CDR3 DNA is TGTGCCAGCAGACCGGGACCGCAGACTTCATACGAGCAGTACTTC.

The rearrangement uses TRBV6-6 and TRBJ2-1, with D possibly being TRBD1 (7 bases). Germline V gene sequence: CDR1 MNHNY, CDR2 SVGAGI (reference sequence). V shed 6 bases and J shed 10 bases, with 16 bases lying between them. The CDR3 runs 13 residues. The CDR3: CASSETGRGEQFF. Here the CDR3 DNA reads TGTGCCAGCAGCGAGACAGGGCGGGGCGAGCAGTTCTTC.

The chain couples TRBV29-1 to TRBJ2-1, with D possibly being TRBD2 (5 bases). The germline V gene encodes CDR1 SQVTM and CDR2 ANQGSEA. Trimming shortened V by 7 bases and J by 10 bases, and 14 bases separated the two germline ends. The CDR3 consists of 11 residues. This chain's CDR3 is CSGRIRYEQFF. CDR3 in DNA: TGCAGCGGGAGGATTCGGTACGAGCAGTTCTTC.

V usage is TRBV6-1 and J usage is TRBJ2-1; 9 nucleotides match TRBD2. CDR3 length: 15 amino acids. J was trimmed by 3 bases and V by 1 base; bases with no gene match: 1. Germline loops: CDR1 MNHNS, CDR2 SASEGT. The CDR3 protein is CASSEGLAVYNEQFF. The CDR3 DNA is TGTGCCAGCAGTGAAGGACTAGCGGTCTACAATGAGCAGTTCTTC.

V gene TRBV7-6 combines with J gene TRBJ1-4; D gene uncertain. CDR3 size: 14 residues. The V end was cut by 5 bases, the J end by 8 bases, with 15 bases between. Per germline, CDR1 SGHVS and CDR2 FNYEAQ. In DNA, the CDR3 is TGTGCCAGCAGCCCTCGGTCCGGAGGGGAAAAACTGTTTTTT. Its translation: CASSPRSGGEKLFF.

This clone has only one observation. CDR3 loop: CASSPGTRSETQYF. The CDR3, as DNA: TGCGCCAGCAGCCCCGGGACTAGGTCAGAGACCCAGTACTTC. The V gene is TRBV4-3, the J gene TRBJ2-5; 8 bases are shared with TRBD2. In germline, CDR1 is LGHNA, CDR2 YSLEER. The CDR3 runs to 14 residues. The ends lost 4 bases at V and 4 bases at J; junction bases unmatched: 5.

The chain recombines TRBV28 with TRBJ2-7; tentatively, D is TRBD2 (5 bases). Germline CDR1 MDHEN, CDR2 SYDVKM. This CDR3 comprises 15 residues. V was cut by 3 bases and J by 3 bases, with 15 bases left in between. The DNA of the CDR3 is TGTGCCAGCAGTTTCCCAGCGGACGGAATCTACGAGCAGTACTTC. It specifies CASSFPADGIYEQYF. The full variable domain, with the rest looked up from reference TRBV28 and TRBJ2-7, is DVKVTQSSRYLVKRTGEKVFLECVQDMDHENMFWYRQDPGLGLRLIYFSYDVKMKEKGDIPEGYSVSREKKERFSLILESASTNQTSMYLCASSFPADGIYEQYFGPGTRLTVT.